This T cell receptor (beta chain) was sequenced for a study of human T cells and chemical hapten exposure. Study overall: Patients additionally received therapeutic doses of diphenylcyclopropenone on the scalp once a week, and this continued throughout the roughly 25-week study. Notes on the study in general: Among TCRs, those above 1 in 1000 frequency were unaffected by DPC sensitization.

TCRdb re-analysed the RACE reads in MiXCR, keeping a single row per CDR3 protein. The sample has tens of thousands of distinct CDR3 sequences, around 11% seen once. The table lists this clonotype with many counts. Its antigen remains unknown. Time point specified: patch test 1, 2 weeks after DPC sensitization. Noted treatment: therapeutic diphenylcyclopropenone sensitization with weekly scalp DPC. V gave up 3 bases and J gave up 4 bases, with 12 bases separating them. The CDR3 is 14 amino acids. Germline V gene sequence: CDR1 KGHSH, CDR2 LQKENI. The specimen was whole blood, collected in connection with sensitization to the hapten diphenylcyclopropenone (DPC). This TCR came from a woman aged 50 to 60 with alopecia areata. Some clones in this sample may be carry-over from other donors' samples. The rearrangement links TRBV18 to TRBJ1-2, with D possibly TRBD1 on 5 matching bases. CDR3 nucleotides: TGTGCCAGCTCACCCTCCGGGACGGGCTATGGCTACACCTTC. Protein sequence: CASSPSGTGYGYTF.